These T cell receptor beta chains were read from a single sample in a study of patients and donors after allogeneic stem cell transplantation. TCRdb reprocessed the RT-PCR reads via MiXCR and lists one record per CDR3 protein. The sample has 100,000 to 120,000 distinct CDR3 sequences, around 33% seen once; the top ten hold under 30%. The source material was blood, either unsorted or a sorted T cell fraction (not recorded which). All receptors derive from a human donor who was either an allogeneic HSCT recipient or a stem cell or donor lymphocyte infusion donor (not recorded which). It is not recorded whose cells these are; they may come from a transplant donor. Each CDR3 is given with its conserved first and last residue. A D gene is named only where the DNA matches it firmly.

D	J	V	CDR3
.	TRBJ2-1	TRBV12-3/TRBV12-4	CASSLMSRGNEQFF
.	TRBJ2-1	TRBV18	CASSPTKGVNEQFF
TRBD1	TRBJ1-2	TRBV27	CASSRGTGTYGYTF
TRBD2	TRBJ2-7	TRBV12-3/TRBV12-4	CASSLAGRGNEQYF
TRBD2	TRBJ2-3	TRBV5-1	CASSLGLAVSTDTQYF
TRBD2	TRBJ2-3	TRBV6-2/TRBV6-3	CASSYAGGSTDTQYF
TRBD1	TRBJ2-7	TRBV6-2/TRBV6-3	CASSYDRDWYEQYF
.	TRBJ2-5	TRBV7-6	CASSLVQGSKETQYF
.	TRBJ2-5	TRBV7-2	CASSLGGRETQYF
.	TRBJ1-2	TRBV5-1	CASSLEAGSPYGYTF
TRBD1	TRBJ1-4	TRBV10-3	CAISTGVAEKLFF
TRBD1	TRBJ2-1	TRBV6-2/TRBV6-3	CASRAGQGAYNEQFF
TRBD2	TRBJ2-5	TRBV7-9	CASRYLAGGGETQYF